This T cell receptor beta chain was sequenced for a study of blood T cell repertoires in COVID-19. The overall study: Whether acute or convalescent, the COVID-19 samples came from the United States, Italy and Spain.

As processed by the authors: Researchers report that nucleated cell counts were estimated from reference gene primer amplification. The protocol was immunoSEQ multiplex PCR, while the TCRdb copy is restricted to in-frame clones and leaves out a portion. V and J calls and clone size are those listed in that table; D and trimming were worked out from the DNA. Among 48,000 or so clones, about 90% were seen once, and the ten largest hold 2.5% to 3.5%. Trimming took 3 bases from V and 3 from J; bases not matched to a gene: 6. The germline V gene has CDR1 SGHDN and CDR2 FVKESK. The CDR3 is 15 residues long.

This receptor was taken from a human donor in a cohort sampled during active COVID-19. Input material: peripheral blood. This sequence joins TRBV14 and TRBJ2-5; 8 bases agree with TRBD2. The CDR3 DNA follows: TGTGCCAGCAGCCAGGTAGCGGGAATCGAAGAGACCCAGTACTTC. It specifies CASSQVAGIEETQYF.